These 30 T cell receptor beta chains share one sample of origin, sequenced in a study of T-cell reconstitution after alpha-beta-depleted transplantation in children. Using unique molecular identifiers, the investigators prepared the TCRbeta library. TCRdb reprocessed the PCR reads with MiXCR, giving one entry per CDR3 protein. The sample carries about 240,000 distinct CDR3 sequences, approximately 12% recorded once. The sequencing here drew on PBMCs from the stem cell graft donor, taken from the stem cell graft. All receptors come from a human donor who donated a stem cell graft to a child with acute lymphoblastic leukemia.

In its sample, this clonotype was seen a few times. This chain uses TRBV7-9 with TRBJ2-5, with a possible D match to TRBD2 (6 bases). This CDR3 contains 14 residues. The V gene's germline CDR1 is SEHNR and CDR2 FQNEAQ (reference sequence). Trimming pared 5 bases from V and 1 base from J, leaving 11 bases between. CDR3 protein: CASSGGGVQETQYF. DNA for the CDR3: TGTGCCAGCAGCGGGGGAGGAGTCCAAGAGACCCAGTACTTC. Supplemented by reference TRBV7-9 and TRBJ2-5, the full variable domain reads DTGVSQNPRHKITKRGQNVTFRCDPISEHNRLYWYRQTLGQGPEFLTYFQNEAQLEKSRLLSDRFSAERPKGSFSTLEIQRTEQGDSAMYLCASSGGGVQETQYFGPGTRLLVL.

The table lists this clonotype with many counts. CDR3 loop: CSFRDRAYEQYF. The CDR3 bases are TGCAGCTTCCGGGACAGGGCCTACGAGCAGTACTTC. The V gene is TRBV29-1, the J gene TRBJ2-7; 9 bases match TRBD1. The V and J ends lost 8 bases and 2 bases, in that order; junction bases with no gene match: 4. CDR1 is SQVTM and CDR2 is ANQGSEA in the germline V gene. This CDR3 spans 12 amino acids.

The chain joins TRBV7-9 to TRBJ2-3, with D unclear. Trimming pared 7 bases from V and 1 base from J, leaving 12 bases between. This CDR3 comprises 14 residues. The germline V gene encodes CDR1 SEHNR and CDR2 FQNEAQ (reference sequence). The CDR3 spells CASNDLGGTDTQYF. The CDR3 region has the DNA TGTGCCAGCAACGACTTAGGAGGCACAGATACGCAGTATTTT. The whole variable domain, filled in from reference TRBV7-9 and TRBJ2-3, reads DTGVSQNPRHKITKRGQNVTFRCDPISEHNRLYWYRQTLGQGPEFLTYFQNEAQLEKSRLLSDRFSAERPKGSFSTLEIQRTEQGDSAMYLCASNDLGGTDTQYFGPGTRLTVL.

This rearrangement joins TRBV12-3 or TRBV12-4 to TRBJ2-1; 8 bases match TRBD1. The CDR3 contains 15 residues. Trimming removed 5 bases from V and 2 bases from J; junction bases left unmatched: 5. The CDR3 sequence is CASSPTGGPYNEQFF. In nucleotides, the CDR3 is TGTGCCAGCAGTCCCACAGGGGGGCCCTACAATGAGCAGTTCTTC.

There are many counts of this clonotype. The V call is TRBV29-1, the J call TRBJ1-4; D not certain. CDR1 is SQVTM, CDR2 ANQGSEA, per germline. Trimming took 7 bases from V and 4 from J, leaving 16 bases between them. This CDR3 comprises 14 residues. For the CDR3, the DNA is TGCAGCGCCTACGCCGGGGAGAGTAATGAAAAACTGTTTTTT. Protein: CSAYAGESNEKLFF.

The rearrangement uses TRBV10-3 and TRBJ2-7; a weak D match, TRBD1 (5 bases). CDR1 is ENHRY and CDR2 is SYGVKD in the germline V gene. Deletions cut 0 bases from V and 2 bases from J, with 11 bases between. The CDR3 runs to 15 residues. CDR3 sequence: CAISESQVLTYEQYF. The CDR3 bases are TGTGCCATCAGTGAGTCACAGGTTCTCACCTACGAGCAGTACTTC.

This clonotype was observed many times. This chain links TRBV7-9 with TRBJ2-1, with TRBD2 identical over 8 bases. Germline V CDR1 and CDR2: SEHNR, FQNEAQ (reference sequence). Trimming cost V 1 base and J 9 bases; bases outside gene matches: 5. This CDR3 is 14 amino acids long. DNA of the CDR3: TGTGCCAGCAGCTTAGACCGGGAGGGCCTTGAGCAGTTCTTC. It is translated as CASSLDREGLEQFF.

This clonotype was seen at least ten times. The CDR3 DNA is TGCAGCGTTGCTTGGGACACGTCCTACGAGCAGTACTTC. It encodes CSVAWDTSYEQYF. This chain connects TRBV29-1 to TRBJ2-7; D may be TRBD1 (6 bases). Trimming left V 4 bases short and J 1 base short, with 11 bases between. The germline CDR1 and CDR2 sequences are SQVTM and ANQGSEA. The length of the CDR3 is 13 residues.

V gene TRBV7-2 combines with J gene TRBJ2-5; possibly TRBD2 for D (5 bases). The CDR3 length is 13 residues. Trimming pared 8 bases from V and 1 base from J, leaving 11 bases between. Germline V gene sequence: CDR1 SGHTA, CDR2 FQGNSA. CDR3 protein: CASGLWIQETQYF. CDR3 DNA sequence: TGTGCCAGCGGACTTTGGATCCAAGAGACCCAGTACTTC.

This sequence joins TRBV14 and TRBJ1-1, with D unresolved. This CDR3 has 14 amino acids. Germline-derived CDR1 and CDR2 are SGHDN and FVKESK. V lost 7 bases and J 0 bases, leaving 12 bases between the germline ends. CDR3 coding DNA: TGTGCCAGCACTCGAACCCAGTTGAACACTGAAGCTTTCTTT. Protein: CASTRTQLNTEAFF.

This clonotype was picked up many times. The gene calls are TRBV12-3 or TRBV12-4 and TRBJ2-3; D ambiguous. V was clipped by 6 bases and J by 4 bases, with 8 bases between them. The CDR3 runs 12 residues. The CDR3 protein is CASSPLPDTQYF. The CDR3 DNA sequence: TGTGCCAGCAGCCCACTCCCAGATACGCAGTATTTT.

This chain uses TRBV27 with TRBJ2-1, with 11 positions matching TRBD2. This CDR3 comprises 16 residues. After removal of 5 bases from V and 3 bases from J, the junction contained 6 bases not matched to a gene. Per germline, CDR1 MNHEY and CDR2 SMNVEV (reference sequence). The CDR3 protein is CASSPQGLAGYNEQFF. The CDR3 DNA reads TGTGCCAGCAGTCCCCAAGGACTAGCGGGCTACAATGAGCAGTTCTTC.

This clonotype was observed at least ten times. The chain employs TRBV10-3 and TRBJ1-6, with D tentatively TRBD1 (5 bases). The CDR3 contains 13 residues. Deletions cut 5 bases from V and 9 bases from J, with 11 bases between. The germline CDR1 and CDR2 sequences are ENHRY and SYGVKD. CDR3: CAISTQGGSPLHF. As DNA, the CDR3 is TGTGCCATCAGTACCCAGGGAGGTTCACCCCTCCACTTT.

This clonotype has at least ten counts. V and J are TRBV12-5 and TRBJ1-1, with D perhaps TRBD1 (6 bases). The length of the CDR3 is 12 residues. Germline assignment: CDR1 LGHNT and CDR2 FRNRAP. V lost 6 bases and J 6 bases, leaving 11 bases between the germline ends. In DNA form, the CDR3 reads TGTGCTAGTGGCCTACAGGGTTCTGAAGCTTTCTTT. Translation: CASGLQGSEAFF. The entire variable domain, with the rest obtained from reference TRBV12-5 and TRBJ1-1, is as follows: DARVTQTPRHKVTEMGQEVTMRCQPILGHNTVFWYRQTMMQGLELLAYFRNRAPLDDSGMPKDRFSAEMPDATLATLKIQPSEPRDSAVYFCASGLQGSEAFFGQGTRLTVV.

This clonotype was seen only a few times. The CDR3 does not end in the conserved phenylalanine or tryptophan, so this is likely a read error. The gene calls are TRBV20-1 and TRBJ2-7, with D tentatively TRBD1 (5 bases). Deletions cut 6 bases from V and 4 bases from J, with 19 bases between. The germline CDR1 and CDR2 sequences are DFQATT and SNEGSKA (reference sequence). This CDR3 has 14 amino acids. The CDR3 sequence is CSAKGQVTFYEQYL. The CDR3, as DNA: TGCAGTGCCAAGGGGCAGGTTACCTTTTACGAGCAGTACTTA.

There are many counts of this clonotype. The chain links TRBV5-1 to TRBJ2-5; D gene unclear. The V end was cut by 0 bases, the J end by 4 bases, with 10 bases between. Germline V CDR1 and CDR2: SGHRS, YFSETQ. The CDR3 is 14 residues long. In DNA, the CDR3 is TGCGCCAGCAGCTTGGGGGCCCTGGGAGAGACCCAGTACTTC. Its protein is CASSLGALGETQYF. The entire variable domain, with the rest obtained from reference TRBV5-1 and TRBJ2-5, is as follows: KAGVTQTPRYLIKTRGQQVTLSCSPISGHRSVSWYQQTPGQGLQFLFEYFSETQRNKGNFPGRFSGRQFSNSRSEMNVSTLELGDSALYLCASSLGALGETQYFGPGTRLLVL.

In nucleotides, the CDR3 is TGTGCCAGCAGTTTATATTCGGTCGCTGACGAGCAGTACTTC. Protein sequence: CASSLYSVADEQYF. V and J are TRBV28 and TRBJ2-7; no firm D call. The V gene lost 1 base and the J gene lost 5 bases, with 12 bases spanning the gap. CDR1 is MDHEN, CDR2 SYDVKM, per germline. This CDR3 contains 14 residues.

This clonotype appeared many times. The chain uses TRBV28 and TRBJ1-5; D is uncertain. Germline CDR1 is MDHEN and CDR2 is SYDVKM. The CDR3 is 15 amino acids. Trimming took 7 bases from V and 0 from J, leaving 13 bases between them. The CDR3 region is CASTPRKVSNQPQHF. The CDR3, as DNA: TGTGCCAGCACCCCGCGGAAGGTTAGCAATCAGCCCCAGCATTTT.

This clonotype was counted many times. The chain joins TRBV12-3 or TRBV12-4 to TRBJ2-1; TRBD2 matches at 8 bases. The CDR3 loop spans 16 amino acids. After removal of 2 bases from V and 4 bases from J, the junction contained 7 bases not matched to a gene. The CDR3 sequence is CASSLRRAGAYNEQFF. CDR3 in DNA: TGTGCCAGCAGTTTACGGCGAGCGGGGGCTTACAATGAGCAGTTCTTC.

This clonotype was found many times. The chain has TRBV20-1 and TRBJ2-3; 13 nucleotides align to TRBD2. This CDR3 region has 14 residues. The germline V gene has CDR1 DFQATT and CDR2 SNEGSKA (reference sequence). The J segment lost 4 bases and the V segment lost 6 bases, leaving 4 bases of the junction unmatched. In nucleotides, the CDR3 is TGCAGTGCGCAACTAGCGGGAGGGTCAGATACGCAGTATTTT. This encodes CSAQLAGGSDTQYF.

This clonotype was detected only once. The rearrangement joins TRBV20-1 to TRBJ1-5; weak D call: TRBD1 (6 bases). Germline CDR1 and CDR2: DFQATT and SNEGSKA (reference sequence). The CDR3 is 16 amino acids. V was clipped by 3 bases and J by 6 bases, with 21 bases between them. CDR3 amino acids: CSASPRTVLPPQPQHF. The CDR3 bases are TGCAGTGCTAGCCCCCGGACAGTATTACCCCCTCAGCCCCAGCATTTT.

This clonotype was observed many times. The chain uses TRBV9 and TRBJ2-3; perhaps TRBD1 as D (6 bases). Between the trimmed V and J ends, which lost 4 bases and 0 bases, there was a span of 15 bases. The germline V gene encodes CDR1 SGDLS and CDR2 YYNGEE. This CDR3 comprises 16 residues. As DNA, the CDR3 is TGTGCCAGCAGCTATCAGGGGAGCGCTAGCACAGATACGCAGTATTTT. Translating gives CASSYQGSASTDTQYF.

This sequence joins TRBV18 and TRBJ2-1, with TRBD2 identical over 9 bases. The CDR3 is made up of 16 amino acids. CDR1 and CDR2 from the germline V gene are KGHSH and LQKENI. V trimming: 0 bases; J trimming: 6 bases; junction bases outside the gene matches: 6. This CDR3 is CASSPPKGLARNEQFF. The CDR3 nucleotides are TGTGCCAGCTCACCACCGAAGGGACTAGCTCGCAATGAGCAGTTCTTC.

This clonotype was detected ten times or more. The chain has TRBV10-3 and TRBJ1-1; D is perhaps TRBD1 (6 bases). Trimming cost V 7 bases and J 1 base, with 22 bases left between them. Looked up from germline, CDR1 is ENHRY and CDR2 is SYGVKD. The CDR3 covers 17 residues. The CDR3 sequence: CAITLTPLGTPNTEAFF. The CDR3 coding sequence is TGTGCCATCACTCTGACCCCTTTAGGGACACCGAACACTGAAGCTTTCTTT.

The chain joins TRBV4-2 to TRBJ2-1, with D tentatively TRBD1 (6 bases). V was pared by 3 bases and J by 4 bases, with 16 bases between. Germline CDR1 is LGHNA and CDR2 is YNFKEQ. CDR3 length: 16 amino acids. In DNA, the CDR3 is TGTGCCAGCAGCCACGATCAGACAGGCCCATACAATGAGCAGTTCTTC. Its translation is CASSHDQTGPYNEQFF.

The sample holds many counts of this clonotype. The chain carries TRBV29-1 and TRBJ2-4; no firm D call. Trimming stripped 4 bases from V and 8 bases from J, with 18 bases between. The CDR3 is 14 residues long. The V gene's germline CDR1 is SQVTM and CDR2 ANQGSEA. DNA of the CDR3: TGCAGCGTTGGTCCTTCGCAGGTCTCGGACATTCAGTACTTC. Translating gives CSVGPSQVSDIQYF.

This clonotype was recorded many times. The chain employs TRBV4-2 and TRBJ2-1; D is uncertain. CDR1 is LGHNA and CDR2 is YNFKEQ in the germline V gene. The germline V and J ends were trimmed by 0 bases and 2 bases, with 14 bases remaining between them. CDR3 length: 17 amino acids. DNA of the CDR3: TGTGCCAGCAGCCAAGACTCGAGTGCGGTCCCCTACAATGAGCAGTTCTTC. Residues: CASSQDSSAVPYNEQFF.

With respect to this clonotype: This may stem from a read error, because a much larger clone lies one nucleotide away. This chain links TRBV4-3 with TRBJ1-1, with D possibly matching TRBD1 (6 bases). Germline V CDR1 and CDR2: LGHNA, YSLEER. Trimming took 2 bases from V and 0 from J, leaving 22 bases between them. CDR3 length equals 19 residues. DNA for the CDR3: TGCGCCAGCAGCCAAATCTTTCCCGCGACAGGTGTTTTGAACACTGAAGCTTTCTTT. Translating gives CASSQIFPATGVLNTEAFF.

This clonotype was recorded many times. CDR3 amino acids: CASSGPGQGNQPQHF. CDR3 coding DNA: TGTGCCAGCAGTGGACCGGGACAGGGGAATCAGCCCCAGCATTTT. This sequence joins TRBV12-3 or TRBV12-4 and TRBJ1-5; 10 positions agree with TRBD1. There are 15 residues in the CDR3. J was trimmed by 4 bases and V by 5 bases; bases with no gene match: 5.

As concerns this clonotype: A much bigger clone sits one base away, suggesting this may be a read error. The V gene is TRBV4-3, the J gene TRBJ2-3; D may be TRBD1 (6 bases). The J call may be in error: the DNA end matches TRBJ1-5 better. The CDR3 covers 18 residues. CDR1 is LGHNA, CDR2 YSLEER, per germline. CDR3: CASSQGEGGPRRTDTQHF. CDR3 bases: TGCGCCAGCAGCCAAGGGGAAGGGGGGCCCCGGCGTACAGATACGCAGCATTTT.